This is a list of T cell receptor beta chains from one sample in a study of cytomegalovirus exposure and HLA in healthy donors. Method: immunoSEQ multiplex PCR; TCRdb's copy keeps in-frame clones and lacks some. The table shows about 120,000 clones, with 82% occurring only once. The sample consisted of PBMCs. The receptors stem from a woman aged 18-29 years in good health and CMV-seronegative. CDR3s include the opening cysteine and the closing phenylalanine or tryptophan. Fields, in order: clone size, D gene, J gene, V gene, CDR3 protein, CDR3 DNA. D genes are given only for firm matches. Clone size is given for some rows only: seen once, a few or many times, or a class if the clone is expanded.

few	TRBD2	TRBJ2-7	TRBV4-2	CASSQGALGGGSYEQYF	TGTGCCAGCAGCCAAGGGGCCCTGGGGGGAGGGTCGTACGAGCAGTACTTC
.	TRBD1	TRBJ1-4	TRBV4-1	CASSQHGTGGEKLFF	TGCGCCAGCAGCCAGCACGGGACAGGGGGTGAAAAACTGTTTTTT
.	TRBD1	TRBJ1-2	TRBV11-2	CASSPNGDRGFYGYTF	TGTGCCAGCAGCCCCAATGGGGACAGGGGGTTCTATGGCTACACCTTC
.	.	TRBJ1-5	TRBV7-2	CASSLVSQNQPQHF	TGTGCCAGCAGCTTAGTATCCCAGAATCAGCCCCAGCATTTT
.	.	TRBJ2-1	TRBV21-1	CASSRREYNEQFF	TGTGCCAGCAGCCGGAGGGAATACAATGAGCAGTTCTTC
.	.	TRBJ1-2	TRBV29-1	CSVVSQNYGYTF	TGCAGCGTTGTGTCCCAGAACTATGGCTACACCTTC
.	.	TRBJ2-1	TRBV7-9	CASSLQGYNEQFF	TGTGCCAGCAGCTTACAGGGCTACAATGAGCAGTTCTTC
.	.	TRBJ1-5	TRBV12-5	CASGPGGIGNQPQHF	TGTGCTAGTGGCCCGGGGGGAATCGGCAATCAGCCCCAGCATTTT
.	.	TRBJ2-2	TRBV6-5	CASSYSGYTGELFF	TGTGCCAGCAGTTACTCCGGTTACACCGGGGAGCTGTTTTTT
.	TRBD2	TRBJ2-3	TRBV7-2	CASSPSGLAGGTDTQYF	TGTGCCAGCAGCCCCTCAGGACTAGCGGGGGGCACAGATACGCAGTATTTT
once	.	TRBJ2-1	TRBV27	CASSFRTYNEQFF	TGTGCCAGCAGTTTCCGGACTTACAATGAGCAGTTCTTC
.	TRBD2	TRBJ2-1	TRBV7-6	CASSVSGKINEQFF	TGTGCCAGCAGCGTAAGCGGGAAGATCAATGAGCAGTTCTTC
.	TRBD1	TRBJ2-5	TRBV5-4	CASSLGGGQGAPETQYF	TGTGCCAGCAGCTTGGGAGGGGGTCAGGGGGCGCCGGAGACCCAGTACTTC
.	TRBD2	TRBJ2-7	TRBV9	CASSPRGGSGYEQYF	TGTGCCAGCAGCCCACGTGGCGGGAGCGGTTACGAGCAGTACTTC
.	TRBD2	TRBJ2-1	TRBV11-2	CASSLTSGKGEQFF	TGTGCCAGCAGCCTGACTAGCGGGAAGGGTGAGCAGTTCTTC
.	.	TRBJ1-5	TRBV19	CASSTPGAPQHF	TGTGCCAGTAGTACCCCTGGGGCGCCCCAGCATTTT
.	.	TRBJ1-4	TRBV4-1	CASSQVRTGNEKLFF	TGCGCCAGCAGCCAAGTGCGTACAGGGAATGAAAAACTGTTTTTT
.	TRBD1	TRBJ2-7	TRBV18	CASSSRQGLPGEQYF	TGTGCCAGCTCATCTCGACAGGGGCTCCCTGGGGAGCAGTACTTC